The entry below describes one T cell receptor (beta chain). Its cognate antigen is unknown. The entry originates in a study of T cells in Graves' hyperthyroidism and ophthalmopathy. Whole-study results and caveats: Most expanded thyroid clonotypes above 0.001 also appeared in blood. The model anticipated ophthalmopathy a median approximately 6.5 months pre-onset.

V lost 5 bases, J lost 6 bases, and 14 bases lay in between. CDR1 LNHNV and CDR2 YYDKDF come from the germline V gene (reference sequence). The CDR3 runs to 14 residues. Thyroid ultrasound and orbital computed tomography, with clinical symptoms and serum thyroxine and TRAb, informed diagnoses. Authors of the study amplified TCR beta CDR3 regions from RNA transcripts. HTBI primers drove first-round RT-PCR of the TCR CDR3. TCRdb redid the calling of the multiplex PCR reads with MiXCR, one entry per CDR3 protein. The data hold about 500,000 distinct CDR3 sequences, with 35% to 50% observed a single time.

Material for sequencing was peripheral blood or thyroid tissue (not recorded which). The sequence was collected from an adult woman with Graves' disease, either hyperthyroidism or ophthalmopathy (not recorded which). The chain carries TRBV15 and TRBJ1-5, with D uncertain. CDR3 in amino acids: CATSPGLMAQPQHF. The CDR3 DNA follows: TGTGCCACCAGCCCGGGCCTTATGGCTCAGCCCCAGCATTTT.